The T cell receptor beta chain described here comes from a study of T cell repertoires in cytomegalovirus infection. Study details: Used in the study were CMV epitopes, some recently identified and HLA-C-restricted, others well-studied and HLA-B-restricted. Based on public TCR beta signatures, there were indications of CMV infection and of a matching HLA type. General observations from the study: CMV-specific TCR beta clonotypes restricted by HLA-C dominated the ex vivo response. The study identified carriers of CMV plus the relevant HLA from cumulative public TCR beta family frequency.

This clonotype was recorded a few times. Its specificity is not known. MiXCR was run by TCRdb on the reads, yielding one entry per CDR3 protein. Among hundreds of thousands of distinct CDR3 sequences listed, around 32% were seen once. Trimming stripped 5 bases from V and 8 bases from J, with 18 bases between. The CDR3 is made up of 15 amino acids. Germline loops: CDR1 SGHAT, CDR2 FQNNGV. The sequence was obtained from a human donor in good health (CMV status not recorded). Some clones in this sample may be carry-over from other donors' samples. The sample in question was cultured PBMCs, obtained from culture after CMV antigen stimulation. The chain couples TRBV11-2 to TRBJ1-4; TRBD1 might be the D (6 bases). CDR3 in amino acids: CASSPLQGSAEKLFF. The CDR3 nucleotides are TGTGCCAGCAGCCCTCTACAGGGTTCCGCCGAAAAACTGTTTTTT.